This TCR beta chain was captured in a study of Graves' ophthalmopathy and Graves' hyperthyroidism. The TCR beta CDR3 regions underwent amplification from RNA transcripts. The first round was an RT-PCR with HTBI primers, and the second round was a multiplex PCR. TCRdb itself ran the multiplex PCR reads through MiXCR, one entry per CDR3 protein. The repertoire holds around 1.1 million distinct CDR3 sequences, with approximately 35% as singletons. As concerns this clonotype: No antigen is known for it.

Whole-study findings and limits: Built on 13 signatures, a model told ophthalmopathy apart from stable hyperthyroidism with about 91% sensitivity and 80% to 82% specificity.

Germline CDR1 reads MNHEY; CDR2 reads SMNVEV (reference sequence). V shed 6 bases and J shed 3 bases, with 18 bases lying between them. CDR3 length: 16 amino acids. Material: peripheral blood or thyroid tissue (not recorded which). The source of this sequence is an adult man with Graves' hyperthyroidism. The genes are TRBV27 and TRBJ1-5, with TRBD1 as a possible D gene (6 bases). CDR3 bases: TGTGCCAGCAGCGATCATCAGGGGCGGCCCAATCAGCCCCAGCATTTT. Translated, it gives CASSDHQGRPNQPQHF.